This T cell receptor (beta chain) comes out of a study of blood T cell repertoires in COVID-19. Turning to the study itself: PBMCs, B-cell-depleted T cells, or T cells were the source of the cDNA or gDNA that made up the material.

Measured with immunoSEQ multiplex PCR; TCRdb has only the in-frame clones, and not every one. Seen here are about 260,000 clones, 85% to 90% observed once, and the top ten hold approximately 0.9%. V lost 3 bases and J lost 6, with 9 bases in between. CDR1 is GTSNPN and CDR2 is SVGIG in the germline V gene (reference sequence). The CDR3 has 12 residues. The source is a man aged 45-65 years who had been exposed to COVID-19. The sequenced sample was PBMCs or T cells enriched from blood (not recorded which). The rearrangement joins TRBV30 to TRBJ1-5; weak D call: TRBD1 (5 bases). CDR3 region: CAWSVDSQPQHF. The CDR3 region has the DNA TGTGCCTGGAGCGTTGACAGTCAGCCCCAGCATTTT.